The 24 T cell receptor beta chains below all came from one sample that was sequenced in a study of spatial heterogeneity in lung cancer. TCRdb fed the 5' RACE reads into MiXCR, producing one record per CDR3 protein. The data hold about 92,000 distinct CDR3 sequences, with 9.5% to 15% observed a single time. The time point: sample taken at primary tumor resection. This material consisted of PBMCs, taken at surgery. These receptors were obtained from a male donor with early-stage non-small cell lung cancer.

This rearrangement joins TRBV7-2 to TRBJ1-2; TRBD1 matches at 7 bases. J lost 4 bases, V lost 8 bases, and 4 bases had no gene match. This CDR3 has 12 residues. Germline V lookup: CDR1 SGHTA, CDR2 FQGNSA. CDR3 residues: CASGDRSYGYTF. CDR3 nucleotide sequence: TGTGCCAGCGGGGACAGATCCTATGGCTACACCTTC.

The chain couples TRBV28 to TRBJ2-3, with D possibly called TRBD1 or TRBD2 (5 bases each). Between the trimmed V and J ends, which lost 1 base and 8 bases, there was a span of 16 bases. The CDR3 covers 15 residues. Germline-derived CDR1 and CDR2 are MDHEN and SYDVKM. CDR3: CASSLLVGAEGTQYF. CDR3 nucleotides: TGTGCCAGCAGTTTATTGGTTGGGGCTGAGGGTACGCAGTATTTT.

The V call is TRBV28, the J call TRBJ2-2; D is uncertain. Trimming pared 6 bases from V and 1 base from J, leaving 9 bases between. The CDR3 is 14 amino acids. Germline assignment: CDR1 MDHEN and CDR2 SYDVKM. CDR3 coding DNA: TGTGCCAGCAGGGGTAGCCTGAACACCGGGGAGCTGTTTTTT. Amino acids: CASRGSLNTGELFF.

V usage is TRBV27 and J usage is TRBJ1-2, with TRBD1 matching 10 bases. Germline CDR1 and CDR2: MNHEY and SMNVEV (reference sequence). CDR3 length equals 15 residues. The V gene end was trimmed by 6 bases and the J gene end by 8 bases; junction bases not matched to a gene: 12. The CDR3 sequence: CASRLRQGAGIGYTF. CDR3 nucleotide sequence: TGTGCCAGCAGGCTACGACAGGGGGCCGGTATAGGCTACACCTTC.

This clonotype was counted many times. Written as DNA, the CDR3 is TGCAGTGCTAGAGACGAGGCTCCGCTTCGGCAGTTCTTC. Protein product: CSARDEAPLRQFF. V gene TRBV20-1 combines with J gene TRBJ2-1; D is uncertain. Germline V gene sequence: CDR1 DFQATT, CDR2 SNEGSKA (reference sequence). The CDR3 covers 13 residues. Trimming stripped 0 bases from V and 12 bases from J, with 15 bases between.

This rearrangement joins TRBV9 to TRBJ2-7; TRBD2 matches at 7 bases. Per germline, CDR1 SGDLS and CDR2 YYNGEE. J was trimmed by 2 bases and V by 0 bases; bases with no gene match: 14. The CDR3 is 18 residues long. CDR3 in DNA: TGTGCCAGCAGCGTAGGGGAGGGAGGTGTCACAACACCCTACGAGCAGTACTTC. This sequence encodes CASSVGEGGVTTPYEQYF.

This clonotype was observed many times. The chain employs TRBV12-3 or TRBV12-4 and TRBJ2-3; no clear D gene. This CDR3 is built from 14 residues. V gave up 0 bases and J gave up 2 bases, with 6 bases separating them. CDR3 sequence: CASSLAGFTDTQYF. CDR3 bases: TGTGCCAGCAGTTTAGCGGGGTTCACAGATACGCAGTATTTT.

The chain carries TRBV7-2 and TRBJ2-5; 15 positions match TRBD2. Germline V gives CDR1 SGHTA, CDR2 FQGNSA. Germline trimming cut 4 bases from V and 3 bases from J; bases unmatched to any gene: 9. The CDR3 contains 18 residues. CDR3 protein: CASSSGTGLAGGKETQYF. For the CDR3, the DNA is TGTGCCAGCAGCTCCGGCACGGGACTAGCGGGGGGCAAAGAGACCCAGTACTTC.

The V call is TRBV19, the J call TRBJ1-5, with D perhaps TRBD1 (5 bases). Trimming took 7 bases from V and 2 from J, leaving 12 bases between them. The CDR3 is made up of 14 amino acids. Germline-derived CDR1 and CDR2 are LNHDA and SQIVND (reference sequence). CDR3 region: CASTWGVGNQPQHF. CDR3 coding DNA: TGTGCCAGTACCTGGGGGGTAGGCAATCAGCCCCAGCATTTT.

CDR3 sequence: CASSLDALATNEKLFF. CDR3 DNA: TGTGCCAGCAGCTTAGATGCACTTGCAACTAATGAAAAACTGTTTTTT. The J gene is TRBJ1-4, the V gene TRBV11-3; unclear D gene. The length of the CDR3 is 16 residues. The V and J ends lost 0 bases and 0 bases respectively, with 8 bases between them. Per germline, CDR1 SGHNT and CDR2 YENEEA.

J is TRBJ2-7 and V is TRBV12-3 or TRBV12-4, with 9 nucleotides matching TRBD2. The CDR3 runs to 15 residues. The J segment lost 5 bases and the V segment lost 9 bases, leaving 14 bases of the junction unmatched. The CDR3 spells CASRGRGLASDEQYF. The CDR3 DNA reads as TGTGCCAGTCGAGGGAGGGGACTAGCCTCTGACGAGCAGTACTTC.

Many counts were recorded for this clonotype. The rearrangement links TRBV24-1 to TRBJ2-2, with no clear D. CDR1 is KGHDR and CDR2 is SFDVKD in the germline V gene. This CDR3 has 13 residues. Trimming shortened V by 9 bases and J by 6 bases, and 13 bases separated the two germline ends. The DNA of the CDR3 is TGTGCCACCTCAAGATCGTGGTCCGGGGAGCTGTTTTTT. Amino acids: CATSRSWSGELFF.

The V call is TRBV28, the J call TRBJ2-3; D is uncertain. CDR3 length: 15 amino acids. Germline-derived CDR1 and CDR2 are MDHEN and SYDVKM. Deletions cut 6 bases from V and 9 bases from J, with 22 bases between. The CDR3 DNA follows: TGTGCCAGCAGCCCACCGCAGGCTCCATCGGGCACGCAGTATTTT. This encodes CASSPPQAPSGTQYF.

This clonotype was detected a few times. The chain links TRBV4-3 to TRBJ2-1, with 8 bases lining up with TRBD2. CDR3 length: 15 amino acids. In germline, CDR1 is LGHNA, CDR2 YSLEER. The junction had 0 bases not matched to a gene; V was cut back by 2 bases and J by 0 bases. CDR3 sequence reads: CASSQRGGSYNEQFF. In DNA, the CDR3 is TGCGCCAGCAGCCAACGGGGGGGCTCCTACAATGAGCAGTTCTTC.

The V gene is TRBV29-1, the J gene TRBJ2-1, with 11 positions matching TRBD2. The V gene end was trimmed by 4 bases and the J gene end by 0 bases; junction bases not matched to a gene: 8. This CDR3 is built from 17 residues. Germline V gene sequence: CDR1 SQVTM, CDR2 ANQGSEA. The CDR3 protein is CSVVGVAGGSSYNEQFF. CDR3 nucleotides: TGCAGCGTTGTAGGCGTAGCGGGGGGGAGCTCCTACAATGAGCAGTTCTTC.

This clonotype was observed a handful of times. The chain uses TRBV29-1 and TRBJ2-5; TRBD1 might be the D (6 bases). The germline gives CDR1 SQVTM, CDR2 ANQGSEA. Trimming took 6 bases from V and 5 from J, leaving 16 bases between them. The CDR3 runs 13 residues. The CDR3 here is CSVGAGPQETQYF. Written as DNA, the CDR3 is TGCAGCGTGGGGGCAGGCCCCCAGGAGACCCAGTACTTC.

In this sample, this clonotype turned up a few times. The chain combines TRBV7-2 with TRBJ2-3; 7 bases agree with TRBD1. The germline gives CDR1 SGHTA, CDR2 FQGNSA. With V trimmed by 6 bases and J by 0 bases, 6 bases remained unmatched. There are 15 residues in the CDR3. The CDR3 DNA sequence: TGTGCCAGCAGATCGGGACAGTTGAGCACAGATACGCAGTATTTT. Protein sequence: CASRSGQLSTDTQYF. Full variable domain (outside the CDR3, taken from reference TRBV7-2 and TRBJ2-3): GAGVSQSPSNKVTEKGKDVELRCDPISGHTALYWYRQSLGQGLEFLIYFQGNSAPDKSGLPSDRFSAERTGGSVSTLTIQRTQQEDSAVYLCASRSGQLSTDTQYFGPGTRLTVL.

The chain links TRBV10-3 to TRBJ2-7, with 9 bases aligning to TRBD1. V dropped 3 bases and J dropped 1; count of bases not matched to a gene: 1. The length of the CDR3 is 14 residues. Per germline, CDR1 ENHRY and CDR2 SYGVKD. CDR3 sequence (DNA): TGTGCCATCAGTGACGGACAGGGGTCCTACGAGCAGTACTTC. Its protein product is CAISDGQGSYEQYF.

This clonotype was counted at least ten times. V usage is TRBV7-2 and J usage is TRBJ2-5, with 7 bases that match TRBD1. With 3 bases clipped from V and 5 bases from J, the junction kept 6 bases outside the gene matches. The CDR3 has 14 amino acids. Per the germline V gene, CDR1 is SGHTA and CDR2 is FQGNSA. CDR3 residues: CASSFWHRGETQYF. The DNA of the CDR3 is TGTGCCAGCAGCTTCTGGCACAGGGGTGAGACCCAGTACTTC.

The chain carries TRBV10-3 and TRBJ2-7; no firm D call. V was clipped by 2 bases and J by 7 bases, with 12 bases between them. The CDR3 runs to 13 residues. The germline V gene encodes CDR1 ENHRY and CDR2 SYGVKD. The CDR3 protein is CAISELRTEEQYF. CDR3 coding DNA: TGTGCCATCAGTGAGCTGAGAACTGAAGAGCAGTACTTC.

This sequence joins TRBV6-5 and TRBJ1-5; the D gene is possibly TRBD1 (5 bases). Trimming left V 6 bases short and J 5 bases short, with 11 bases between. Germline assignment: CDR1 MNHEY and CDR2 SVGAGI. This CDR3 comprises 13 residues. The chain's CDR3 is CASRTDRDQPQHF. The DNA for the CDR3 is TGTGCCAGCAGAACCGACAGAGATCAGCCCCAGCATTTT.

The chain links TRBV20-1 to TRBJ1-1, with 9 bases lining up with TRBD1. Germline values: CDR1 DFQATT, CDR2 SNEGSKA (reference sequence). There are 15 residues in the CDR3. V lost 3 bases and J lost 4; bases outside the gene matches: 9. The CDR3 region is CSARDRGNFITEAFF. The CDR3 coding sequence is TGCAGTGCTAGGGACAGGGGTAATTTTATCACTGAAGCTTTCTTT.

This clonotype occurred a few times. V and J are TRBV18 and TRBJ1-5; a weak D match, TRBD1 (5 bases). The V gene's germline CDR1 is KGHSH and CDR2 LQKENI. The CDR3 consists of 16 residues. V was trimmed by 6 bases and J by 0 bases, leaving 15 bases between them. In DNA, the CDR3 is TGTGCCAGCTCCAAAAGGGTTGACAGTAGCAATCAGCCCCAGCATTTT. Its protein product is CASSKRVDSSNQPQHF.

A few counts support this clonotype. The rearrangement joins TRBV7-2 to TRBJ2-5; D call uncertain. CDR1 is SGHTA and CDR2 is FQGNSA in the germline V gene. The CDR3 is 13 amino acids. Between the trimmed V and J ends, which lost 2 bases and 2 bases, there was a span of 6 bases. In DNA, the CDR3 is TGTGCCAGCAGCTTAACTCCACAAGAGACCCAGTACTTC. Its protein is CASSLTPQETQYF.